This T cell receptor beta chain was identified during a study of OX40 agonist ivuxolimab in advanced cancers. Whole-study context: An agonistic anti-OX40 (CD134) antibody, ivuxolimab, was used to treat the patients. Three patients responded partially, comprising one with hepatocellular carcinoma and two with cutaneous melanoma. General study points: The CD4+ and CD8+ T cells in the blood had expanded clonally by week 6 at 0.1 to 3.0 mg/kg. Antigen targets of the expanded peripheral T cells went undetermined.

Turning to this clone: Its cognate antigen is unknown.

The protocol was immunoSEQ multiplex PCR, while the TCRdb copy is restricted to in-frame clones and leaves out a portion. The sample lists 65,000 to 90,000 clones, approximately 83% occurring once. V lost 6 bases and J 4 bases, leaving 15 bases between the germline ends. CDR1 and CDR2 (germline): MNHEY, SVGAGI. This CDR3 is 14 amino acids long. Sequenced here: CD4+ or CD8+ T cells sorted from blood, sampled in a trial of the OX40 agonist ivuxolimab. The receptor was isolated from an adult with an advanced solid tumor such as melanoma, head and neck, liver or kidney cancer. The V call is TRBV6-5, the J call TRBJ1-2, with a weak D call TRBD1 (6 bases). CDR3: CASRTGKRGYGYTF. In DNA, the CDR3 is TGTGCCAGCAGAACAGGGAAGAGGGGCTATGGCTACACCTTC.